The rows below give T cell receptor beta chains drawn from one sample of a study of OX40 agonist ivuxolimab in advanced cancers. Method: immunoSEQ multiplex PCR; TCRdb's copy keeps in-frame clones and lacks some. The sample has roughly 140,000 clones, approximately 94% seen once. The sequencing used CD4+ or CD8+ T cells sorted from blood, collected in a trial of the OX40 agonist ivuxolimab. The origin of the receptors is an adult with an advanced solid tumor such as melanoma, head and neck, liver or kidney cancer. The CDR3 runs from the conserved cysteine through the conserved F or W. Each record gives: V gene, clone size, J gene, D gene, CDR3 DNA, CDR3 protein. A D gene is named only where the DNA matches it firmly. Expanded clones are given a class, and other clones once, few, many or no size at all.

>TRBV4-1|NA|TRBJ2-2|TRBD1
TGCGCCAGCAGCCAACCGGGACAGGGCCACGGGGAGCTGTTTTTT
CASSQPGQGHGELFF
>TRBV25-1|NA|TRBJ1-4|NA
TGTGCCAGCAGTGAATTCTCCAGGGATGGAACTAATGAAAAACTGTTTTTT
CASSEFSRDGTNEKLFF
>TRBV6-1|NA|TRBJ2-5|NA
TGTGCCAGCAGGTCCTCCGGTAGGAAGACCCAGTACTTC
CASRSSGRKTQYF
>TRBV6-5|NA|TRBJ2-2|NA
TGTGCCAGCAGTCTCACAGCCCCGACCGGGGAGCTGTTTTTT
CASSLTAPTGELFF
>TRBV4-3|NA|TRBJ2-7|TRBD2
TGCGCCAGCAGCCAAGATAGGGCGGGAGGGCTCTACGAGCAGTACTTC
CASSQDRAGGLYEQYF
>TRBV9|NA|TRBJ1-2|NA
TGTGCCAGCAGCGTAGAGGACGGGTACTATGGCTACACCTTC
CASSVEDGYYGYTF
>TRBV5-1|once|TRBJ2-1|NA
TGCGCCAGCAGCCTGGACAATGAGCAGTTCTTC
CASSLDNEQFF
>TRBV11-2|NA|TRBJ2-1|TRBD2
TGTGCCAGCAGCTTCCCTAGCGGGAAAATAAGGTCCTACAATGAGCAGTTCTTC
CASSFPSGKIRSYNEQFF
>TRBV6-5|NA|TRBJ1-5|TRBD1
TGTGCCAGCAGTCCACAGGGGAGAAATCAGCCCCAGCATTTT
CASSPQGRNQPQHF
>TRBV6-5|NA|TRBJ1-1|NA
TGTGCCAGCAGTGGAACGACGGGGGGCACTGAAGCTTTCTTT
CASSGTTGGTEAFF
>TRBV6-4|few|TRBJ2-7|TRBD1
TGTGCCAGCAGCCGGGACAGGGGAAGCGAGCAGTACTTC
CASSRDRGSEQYF
>TRBV6-6|NA|TRBJ2-7|TRBD1
TGTGCCAGCAGGCGGGACAGGGGGCTTTACGAGCAGTACTTC
CASRRDRGLYEQYF
>TRBV7-2|NA|TRBJ1-2|NA
TGTGCCAGCAGCCCGGGGAACTATGGCTACACCTTC
CASSPGNYGYTF
>TRBV19|NA|TRBJ1-2|NA
TGTGCCAGTAGTAGGGGGTGGGGGGGCGGCTATGGCTACACCTTC
CASSRGWGGGYGYTF
>TRBV5-4|NA|TRBJ1-2|TRBD1
TGTGCCAGCAGCTTGGAGGGGGCCGGTGGCTACACCTTC
CASSLEGAGGYTF
>TRBV19|NA|TRBJ2-1|TRBD2
TGTGCCAGCAGAGACCCGCCTCTAGCGGGAATGGACAATGAGCAGTTCTTC
CASRDPPLAGMDNEQFF
>TRBV14|NA|TRBJ1-4|TRBD1
TGTGCCAGCAGCCACTCAAGGGACAGGGGGCGGACTAATGAAAAACTGTTTTTT
CASSHSRDRGRTNEKLFF
>TRBV4-3|once|TRBJ1-5|TRBD1
TGCGCCAGCAGCCCGACAGGGGATAGCAATCAGCCCCAGCATTTT
CASSPTGDSNQPQHF
>TRBV10-3|NA|TRBJ1-3|NA
TGTGCCACTAGGGAGCGGGGGGCTCCTATTCTCTCTGGAAACACCATATATTTT
CATRERGAPILSGNTIYF
>TRBV6-6|NA|TRBJ1-1|NA
TGTGCCAGCACCCCACAGGAGAAGAACACTGAAGCTTTCTTT
CASTPQEKNTEAFF
>TRBV23-1|NA|TRBJ2-5|NA
TGCGCCAGCAGCCCGCCGCCCTCAGAGACCCAGTACTTC
CASSPPPSETQYF
>TRBV5-4|NA|TRBJ1-6|NA
TGTGCCAGCAGCTTGGGGGGGGCGTCCAGTGAAGCCCTCCACTTT
CASSLGGASSEALHF
>TRBV4-3|NA|TRBJ1-6|NA
TGCGCCAGCAGCCAACTCGGGTTTAATTCACCCCTCCACTTT
CASSQLGFNSPLHF
>TRBV10-3|NA|TRBJ1-1|NA
TGTGCCATCAGTGACCCGAAACAGGGTAGAGGGGGCACTGAAGCTTTCTTT
CAISDPKQGRGGTEAFF
>TRBV5-1|NA|TRBJ2-7|TRBD2
TGCGCCAGCAGCTTGGGTAGCGGGGAGTACGAGCAGTACTTC
CASSLGSGEYEQYF
>TRBV19|NA|TRBJ1-6|NA
TGTGCCAGTAGGAAGGGACGTGCTGATAATTCACCCCTCCACTTT
CASRKGRADNSPLHF
>TRBV30|NA|TRBJ1-1|NA
TGTGCCTGGAGTCTCAGGGCCGCCGCTGAAGCTTTCTTT
CAWSLRAAAEAFF
>TRBV19|NA|TRBJ2-6|NA
TGTGCCAGTCGGGACGGAGGAACCTCTGGGGCCAACGTCCTGACTTTC
CASRDGGTSGANVLTF
>TRBV7-2|NA|TRBJ2-2|NA
TGTGCCAGCAGCTTAGGGGGGGCGAACACCGGGGAGCTGTTTTTT
CASSLGGANTGELFF
>TRBV7-6|NA|TRBJ2-5|NA
TGTGCCAGCAGCCGACGACAGAAAGAGACCCAGTACTTC
CASSRRQKETQYF
>TRBV11-2|NA|TRBJ1-2|NA
TGTGCCAGCAGCTCCACCGGGAACAACGTGTATGGCTACACCTTC
CASSSTGNNVYGYTF
>TRBV4-1|NA|TRBJ2-2|NA
TGCGCCAGCAGCCAAGTGGAGGGACCCACCGGGGAGCTGTTTTTT
CASSQVEGPTGELFF
>TRBV7-9|NA|TRBJ2-7|NA
TGTGCCAGCAGCTTGAGGGGCATAGGGTCCTACGAGCAGTACTTC
CASSLRGIGSYEQYF
>TRBV19|NA|TRBJ2-7|NA
TGTGCCAGTAGTATCCGGTTGGGGGGGCGTTCCTACGAGCAGTACTTC
CASSIRLGGRSYEQYF
>TRBV7-2|NA|TRBJ2-7|NA
TGTGCCAGCAGCTTAAGTAGAGAGCAGTACTTC
CASSLSREQYF
>TRBV27|NA|TRBJ2-2|TRBD1
TGTGCCAGCAGCTCCACGACAGGGGTCGCCGGGGAGCTGTTTTTT
CASSSTTGVAGELFF
>TRBV6-1|NA|TRBJ1-3|NA
TGTGCCAGCACTCTCCAAAGCTCTGGAAACACCATATATTTT
CASTLQSSGNTIYF
>TRBV5-1|NA|TRBJ2-3|TRBD2
TGCGCCAGCAGCCCGACTAGCGGTACTAGCACAGATACGCAGTATTTT
CASSPTSGTSTDTQYF
>TRBV5-1|NA|TRBJ2-3|NA
TGCGCCAGCAGCTTGGTAACATCACGGGACGGGGATACGCAGTATTTT
CASSLVTSRDGDTQYF
>TRBV28|NA|TRBJ2-7|TRBD1
TGTGCCAGCAGTTTATCCCTTCCCTATTACGGGACAGCGTCCTCCTACGAGCAGTACTTC
CASSLSLPYYGTASSYEQYF
>TRBV4-2|NA|TRBJ2-6|TRBD1
TGTGCCAGCAGCCGGGAGACAGGGAACGTCCTGACTTTC
CASSRETGNVLTF
>TRBV9|NA|TRBJ1-4|NA
TGTGCCAGCAGGTCCGGGACATCGGATGAAAAACTGTTTTTT
CASRSGTSDEKLFF
>TRBV4-3|NA|TRBJ2-1|TRBD1
TGCGCCAGCAGCCAATCCGGGACAGGGGCCCTTGAGCAGTTCTTC
CASSQSGTGALEQFF
>TRBV5-1|NA|TRBJ1-4|TRBD1
TGCGCCAGCAGCTTGGCCGGGGACAGAAGGGCAACTAATGAAAAACTGTTTTTT
CASSLAGDRRATNEKLFF
>TRBV28|once|TRBJ1-1|NA
TGTGCCAGCAACAATAGGGACACTGAAGCTTTCTTT
CASNNRDTEAFF
>TRBV5-1|NA|TRBJ1-1|NA
TGCGCCAGCAGCTTCGGGGGGATGAACACTGAAGCTTTCTTT
CASSFGGMNTEAFF
>TRBV28|NA|TRBJ2-7|NA
TGTGCCAGCACCAACCGGGGAGGGGGCCCCGGAGGCTACGAGCAGTACTTC
CASTNRGGGPGGYEQYF
>TRBV28|NA|TRBJ1-5|TRBD1
TGTGCCAGCAGCCAAACGGACAGGGGAAATCAGCCCCAGCATTTT
CASSQTDRGNQPQHF
>TRBV9|once|TRBJ1-2|NA
TGTGCCAGCAGCCCAGAGACAGCTCTTTCTGGCTACACCTTC
CASSPETALSGYTF